Listed below are T cell receptor beta chains from one sample, sequenced in a study of tumor-infiltrating lymphocytes in primary liver carcinoma. TCRdb analysed the multiplex PCR reads with MiXCR anew, one entry per CDR3 protein. The table records more than 150,000 distinct CDR3 sequences, about 55% of them present only once. Source material: peripheral blood. The receptors were sampled from a man aged 35-49 years with primary liver carcinoma and hepatitis B virus infection. Both conserved end residues are trimmed from each CDR3. The order of the fields is V gene, J gene, CDR3 protein.

v_gene: TRBV7-9; j_gene: TRBJ2-7; CDR3aa: VSSLAGYEQY
v_gene: TRBV11-2; j_gene: TRBJ2-3; CDR3aa: ASSFLLEGITDAQY
v_gene: TRBV6-5; j_gene: TRBJ1-5; CDR3aa: ASSHREGQPQH
v_gene: TRBV11-2; j_gene: TRBJ2-7; CDR3aa: ASSPRTGVTSVEQY
v_gene: TRBV6-5; j_gene: TRBJ1-2; CDR3aa: ASSYAFDSHYGYT
v_gene: TRBV5-5; j_gene: TRBJ2-7; CDR3aa: ASSGGQVTYEQY
v_gene: TRBV11-1; j_gene: TRBJ1-1; CDR3aa: ASSSEGLAI
v_gene: TRBV11-2; j_gene: TRBJ2-2; CDR3aa: ASSLGVRGTGELF
v_gene: TRBV10-3; j_gene: TRBJ2-7; CDR3aa: AISEGSGSVSYEQY
v_gene: TRBV6-2/TRBV6-3; j_gene: TRBJ2-1; CDR3aa: TSRASGVAYNEQF
v_gene: TRBV10-3; j_gene: TRBJ1-4; CDR3aa: AISLDAGEKLF
v_gene: TRBV10-2; j_gene: TRBJ2-1; CDR3aa: ASTTSVSYNEQF
v_gene: TRBV5-1; j_gene: TRBJ2-1; CDR3aa: ASSLTSGSYNEQF
v_gene: TRBV12-3/TRBV12-4; j_gene: TRBJ1-4; CDR3aa: AISPGWDEKLF
v_gene: TRBV12-3/TRBV12-4; j_gene: TRBJ1-2; CDR3aa: ASVRRGDGYT
v_gene: TRBV11-2; j_gene: TRBJ2-1; CDR3aa: ACSARGTPYNEQF
v_gene: TRBV6-5; j_gene: TRBJ1-1; CDR3aa: ASSSSMYMNTEAF
v_gene: TRBV6-5; j_gene: TRBJ1-4; CDR3aa: ASSYRARGSMPEALF
v_gene: TRBV4-1; j_gene: TRBJ1-2; CDR3aa: ASSQDRANYGYT
v_gene: TRBV29-1; j_gene: TRBJ1-1; CDR3aa: SVRTGGNTKAF
v_gene: TRBV29-1; j_gene: TRBJ1-2; CDR3aa: SARDGNYGYT
v_gene: TRBV10-3; j_gene: TRBJ1-1; CDR3aa: AISGGTRKSAEAF
v_gene: TRBV11-2; j_gene: TRBJ1-5; CDR3aa: ASSLAPPGNNQPRH
v_gene: TRBV6-1; j_gene: TRBJ2-3; CDR3aa: ASSEPASETYSTDTQY
v_gene: TRBV29-1; j_gene: TRBJ2-1; CDR3aa: SVLDGSGEQF
v_gene: TRBV4-1; j_gene: TRBJ2-1; CDR3aa: ASSQEETTRNERF
v_gene: TRBV11-3; j_gene: TRBJ1-2; CDR3aa: ASSQFTGSGYT
v_gene: TRBV11-2; j_gene: TRBJ2-1; CDR3aa: ASSLSAGGGVNEQF
v_gene: TRBV6-6; j_gene: TRBJ2-1; CDR3aa: ASQGTSGKGSYNEQF
v_gene: TRBV5-4; j_gene: TRBJ2-3; CDR3aa: ASSAQGASDTQY